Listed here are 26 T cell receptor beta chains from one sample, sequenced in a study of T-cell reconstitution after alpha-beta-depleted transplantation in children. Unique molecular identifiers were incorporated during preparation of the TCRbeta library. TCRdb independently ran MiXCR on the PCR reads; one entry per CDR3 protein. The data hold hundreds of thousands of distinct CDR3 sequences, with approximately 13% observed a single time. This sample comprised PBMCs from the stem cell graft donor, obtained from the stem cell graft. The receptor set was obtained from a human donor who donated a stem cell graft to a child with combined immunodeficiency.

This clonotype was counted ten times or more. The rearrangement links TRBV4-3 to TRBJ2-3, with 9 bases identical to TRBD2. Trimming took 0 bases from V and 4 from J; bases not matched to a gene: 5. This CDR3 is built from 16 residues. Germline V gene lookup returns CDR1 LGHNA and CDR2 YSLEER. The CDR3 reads CASSQETSGSADTQYF. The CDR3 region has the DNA TGCGCCAGCAGCCAAGAGACTAGCGGTAGTGCAGATACGCAGTATTTT.

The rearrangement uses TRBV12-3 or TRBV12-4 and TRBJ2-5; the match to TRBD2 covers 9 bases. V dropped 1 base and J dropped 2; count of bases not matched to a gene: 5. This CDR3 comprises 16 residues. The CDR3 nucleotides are TGTGCCAGCAGTTTAGTCCTAGCGGGGCCGCAAGAGACCCAGTACTTC. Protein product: CASSLVLAGPQETQYF.

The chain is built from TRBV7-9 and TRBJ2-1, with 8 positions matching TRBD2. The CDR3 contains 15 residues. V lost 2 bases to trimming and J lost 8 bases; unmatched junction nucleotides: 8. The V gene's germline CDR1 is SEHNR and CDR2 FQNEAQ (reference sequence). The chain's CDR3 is CASSLPGGRRYEQFF. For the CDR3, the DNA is TGTGCCAGCAGCTTACCGGGCGGGAGGAGGTATGAGCAGTTCTTC.

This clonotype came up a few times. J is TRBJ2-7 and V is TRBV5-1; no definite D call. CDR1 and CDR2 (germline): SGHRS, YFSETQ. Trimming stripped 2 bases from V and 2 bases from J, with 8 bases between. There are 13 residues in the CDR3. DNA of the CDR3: TGCGCCAGCAGCTTTGACTGGGCCTACGAGCAGTACTTC. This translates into CASSFDWAYEQYF.

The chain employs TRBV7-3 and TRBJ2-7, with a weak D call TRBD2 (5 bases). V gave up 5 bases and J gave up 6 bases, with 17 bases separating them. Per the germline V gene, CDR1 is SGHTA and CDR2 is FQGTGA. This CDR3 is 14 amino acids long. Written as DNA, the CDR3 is TGTGCCAGCAGCCACACACTAGGGTCCGGCGAGCAGTACTTC. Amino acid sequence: CASSHTLGSGEQYF.

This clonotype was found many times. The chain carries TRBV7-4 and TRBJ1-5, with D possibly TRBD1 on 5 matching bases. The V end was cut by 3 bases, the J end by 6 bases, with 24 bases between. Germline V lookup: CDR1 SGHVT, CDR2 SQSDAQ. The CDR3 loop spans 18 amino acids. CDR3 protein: CASSFTNPGRNAGQPQHF. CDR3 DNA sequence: TGTGCCAGCAGCTTTACTAATCCGGGACGTAATGCAGGTCAGCCCCAGCATTTT.

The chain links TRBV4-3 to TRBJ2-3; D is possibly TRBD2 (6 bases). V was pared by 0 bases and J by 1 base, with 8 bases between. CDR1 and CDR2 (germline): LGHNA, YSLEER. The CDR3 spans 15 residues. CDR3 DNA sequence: TGCGCCAGCAGCCAAGATGCGGGGCGCACAGATACGCAGTATTTT. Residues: CASSQDAGRTDTQYF.

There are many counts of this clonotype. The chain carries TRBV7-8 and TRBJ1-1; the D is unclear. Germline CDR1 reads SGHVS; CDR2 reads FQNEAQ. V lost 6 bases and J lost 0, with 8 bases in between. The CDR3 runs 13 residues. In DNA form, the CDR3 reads TGTGCCAGCAGTTTTCTTATGAACACTGAAGCTTTCTTT. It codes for CASSFLMNTEAFF.

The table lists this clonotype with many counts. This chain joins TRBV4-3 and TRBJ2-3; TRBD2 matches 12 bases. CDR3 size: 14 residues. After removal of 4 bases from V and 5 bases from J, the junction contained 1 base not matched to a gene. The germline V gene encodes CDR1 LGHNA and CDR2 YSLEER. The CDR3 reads CASSRTSGVDTQYF. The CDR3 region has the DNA TGCGCCAGCAGCCGGACTAGCGGGGTAGATACGCAGTATTTT.

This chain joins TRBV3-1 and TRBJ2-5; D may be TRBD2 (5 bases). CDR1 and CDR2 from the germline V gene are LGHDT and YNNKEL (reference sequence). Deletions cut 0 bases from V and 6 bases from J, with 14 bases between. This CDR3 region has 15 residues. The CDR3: CASSQDSSGLQTQYF. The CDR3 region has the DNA TGTGCCAGCAGCCAAGATTCGAGTGGACTTCAGACCCAGTACTTC.

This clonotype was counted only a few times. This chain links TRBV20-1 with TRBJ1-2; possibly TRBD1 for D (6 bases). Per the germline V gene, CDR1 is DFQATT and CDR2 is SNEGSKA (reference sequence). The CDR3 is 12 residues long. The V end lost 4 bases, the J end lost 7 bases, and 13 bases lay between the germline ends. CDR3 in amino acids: CSAMRQVRGYTF. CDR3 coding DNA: TGCAGTGCTATGAGACAGGTCCGTGGCTACACCTTC.

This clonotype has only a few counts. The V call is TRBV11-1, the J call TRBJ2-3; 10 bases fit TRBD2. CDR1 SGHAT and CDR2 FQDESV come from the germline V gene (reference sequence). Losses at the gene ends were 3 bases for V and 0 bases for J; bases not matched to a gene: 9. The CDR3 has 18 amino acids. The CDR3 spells CASSFLSGGTSSTDTQYF. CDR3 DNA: TGTGCCAGCAGCTTTCTTAGCGGGGGGACCTCTAGCACAGATACGCAGTATTTT. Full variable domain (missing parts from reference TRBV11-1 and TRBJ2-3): EAEVAQSPRYKITEKSQAVAFWCDPISGHATLYWYRQILGQGPELLVQFQDESVVDDSQLPKDRFSAERLKGVDSTLKIQPAELGDSAMYLCASSFLSGGTSSTDTQYFGPGTRLTVL.

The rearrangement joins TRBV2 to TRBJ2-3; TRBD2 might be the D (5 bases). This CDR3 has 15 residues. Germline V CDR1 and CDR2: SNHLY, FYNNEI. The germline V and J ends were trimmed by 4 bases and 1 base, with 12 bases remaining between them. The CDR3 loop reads CASSVEGAGTDTQYF. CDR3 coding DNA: TGTGCCAGCAGTGTTGAGGGAGCTGGCACAGATACGCAGTATTTT.

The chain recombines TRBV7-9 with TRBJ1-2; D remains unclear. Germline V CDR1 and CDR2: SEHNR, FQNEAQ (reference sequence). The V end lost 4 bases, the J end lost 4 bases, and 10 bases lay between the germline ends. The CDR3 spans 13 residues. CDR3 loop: CASSSEILYGYTF. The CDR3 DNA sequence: TGTGCCAGCAGCTCAGAAATCCTCTATGGCTACACCTTC. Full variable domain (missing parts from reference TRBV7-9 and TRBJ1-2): DTGVSQNPRHKITKRGQNVTFRCDPISEHNRLYWYRQTLGQGPEFLTYFQNEAQLEKSRLLSDRFSAERPKGSFSTLEIQRTEQGDSAMYLCASSSEILYGYTFGSGTRLTVV.

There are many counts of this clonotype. The CDR3 coding sequence is TGCGCCAGCAGCCGCCAGATGACAGGCAGCACAGATACGCAGTATTTT. Translating it yields CASSRQMTGSTDTQYF. The V and J genes are TRBV5-1 and TRBJ2-3, with D perhaps TRBD1 (6 bases). The CDR3 sequence is 16 residues long. Trimming shortened V by 4 bases and J by 0 bases, and 15 bases separated the two germline ends. Germline V gene lookup returns CDR1 SGHRS and CDR2 YFSETQ.

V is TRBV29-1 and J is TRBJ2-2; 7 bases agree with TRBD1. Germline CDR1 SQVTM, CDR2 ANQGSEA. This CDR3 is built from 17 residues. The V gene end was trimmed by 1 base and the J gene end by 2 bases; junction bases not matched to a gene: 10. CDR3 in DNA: TGCAGCGTTGAAGTGGTGCGGACAGGAGCCAACACCGGGGAGCTGTTTTTT. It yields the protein CSVEVVRTGANTGELFF.

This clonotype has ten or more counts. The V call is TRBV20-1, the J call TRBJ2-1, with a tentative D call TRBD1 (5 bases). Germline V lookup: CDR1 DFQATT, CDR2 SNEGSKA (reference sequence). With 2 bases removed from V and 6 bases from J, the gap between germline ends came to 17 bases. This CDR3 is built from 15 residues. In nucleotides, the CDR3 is TGCAGTGCTAGATCTCTAGGGGCTTTTGGCAATGAGCAGTTCTTC. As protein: CSARSLGAFGNEQFF.

The DNA for the CDR3 is TGTGCCAGCAGCCAAGATGGACAGGCCCTCAACATTCAGTACTTC. It codes for CASSQDGQALNIQYF. This chain uses TRBV3-1 with TRBJ2-4; 7 positions agree with TRBD1. The trim removed 0 bases at V and 7 bases at J, leaving 6 bases unmatched. CDR3 length equals 15 residues. Germline V gene lookup returns CDR1 LGHDT and CDR2 YNNKEL (reference sequence).

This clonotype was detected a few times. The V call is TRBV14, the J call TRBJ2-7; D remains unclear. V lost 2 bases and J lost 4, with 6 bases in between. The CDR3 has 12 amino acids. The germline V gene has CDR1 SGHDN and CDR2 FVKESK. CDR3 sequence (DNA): TGTGCCAGCAGCCAATCGAGGTACGAGCAGTACTTC. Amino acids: CASSQSRYEQYF.

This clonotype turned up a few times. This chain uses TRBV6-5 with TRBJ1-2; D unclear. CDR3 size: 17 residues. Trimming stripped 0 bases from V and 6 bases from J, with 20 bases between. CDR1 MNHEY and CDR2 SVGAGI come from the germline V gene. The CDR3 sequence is CASSYSSGGRALDGYTF. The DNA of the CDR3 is TGTGCCAGCAGTTACTCGTCCGGCGGGAGAGCACTCGATGGCTACACCTTC.

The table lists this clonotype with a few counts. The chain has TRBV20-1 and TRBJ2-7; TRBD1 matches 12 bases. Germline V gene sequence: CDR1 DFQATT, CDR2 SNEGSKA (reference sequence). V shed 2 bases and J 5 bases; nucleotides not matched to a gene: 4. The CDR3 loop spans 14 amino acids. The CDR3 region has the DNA TGCAGTGCTAGACCGGGACAGGGGGCGGACGAGCAGTACTTC. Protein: CSARPGQGADEQYF.

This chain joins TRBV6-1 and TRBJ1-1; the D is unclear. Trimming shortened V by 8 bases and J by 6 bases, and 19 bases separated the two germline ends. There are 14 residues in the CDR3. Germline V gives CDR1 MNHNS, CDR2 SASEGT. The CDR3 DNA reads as TGTGCCAGCGCCCCGTCCCGCGTCTTCCCTGAAGCTTTCTTT. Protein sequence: CASAPSRVFPEAFF.

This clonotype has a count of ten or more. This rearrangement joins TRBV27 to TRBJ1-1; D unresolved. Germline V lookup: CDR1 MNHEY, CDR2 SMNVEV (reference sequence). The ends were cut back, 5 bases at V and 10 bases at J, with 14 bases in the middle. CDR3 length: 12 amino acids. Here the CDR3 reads CASSALSGGAFF. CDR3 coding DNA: TGTGCCAGCAGTGCGTTGAGCGGTGGAGCTTTCTTT.

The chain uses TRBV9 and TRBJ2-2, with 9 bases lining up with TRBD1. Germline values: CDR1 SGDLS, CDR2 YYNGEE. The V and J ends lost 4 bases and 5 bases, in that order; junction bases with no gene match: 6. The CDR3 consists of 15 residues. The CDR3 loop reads CASSSPGQGTGELFF. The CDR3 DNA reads TGTGCCAGCAGCTCTCCGGGACAGGGTACCGGGGAGCTGTTTTTT.

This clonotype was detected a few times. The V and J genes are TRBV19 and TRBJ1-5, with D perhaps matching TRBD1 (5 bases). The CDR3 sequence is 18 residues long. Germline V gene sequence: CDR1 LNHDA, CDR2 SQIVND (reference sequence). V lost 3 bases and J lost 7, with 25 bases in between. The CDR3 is CASSIVAPGPLDNQPQHF. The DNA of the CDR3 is TGTGCCAGTAGTATCGTAGCCCCGGGACCCTTAGATAACCAGCCCCAGCATTTT.

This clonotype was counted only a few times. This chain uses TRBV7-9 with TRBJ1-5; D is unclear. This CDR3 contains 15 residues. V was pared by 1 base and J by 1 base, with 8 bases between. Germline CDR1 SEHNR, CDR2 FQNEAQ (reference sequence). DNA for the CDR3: TGTGCCAGCAGCTTAGGATATGGAAGCAATCAGCCCCAGCATTTT. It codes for CASSLGYGSNQPQHF.